This is a list of T cell receptor beta chains from one sample in a study of shared clonotypes between healthy human individuals. The protocol was immunoSEQ multiplex PCR, while the TCRdb copy is restricted to in-frame clones and leaves out a portion. The data show roughly 2.5 million clones, with around nine tenths seen just once and around 0.14% held by the top ten. The specimen sequenced was naive CD4+ T cells sorted from blood. The receptor source for this set is a young man in good health. Each CDR3 is given with its conserved first and last residue. A D gene is named only where the DNA matches it firmly. Where a row states a size, it is once, few, many or the class of an expanded clone; other rows omit it.

>TRBD1|TRBV6-5|.|TRBJ1-6
TGTGCCAGCAGTTTGGGACAGGGGAATTCACCCCTCCACTTT
CASSLGQGNSPLHF
>TRBD2|TRBV7-2|.|TRBJ2-7
TGTGCCAGCAGCTTAATAGCGGGCCCGTACGAGCAGTACTTC
CASSLIAGPYEQYF
>TRBD1|TRBV30|.|TRBJ1-2
TGTGCCTGGAGGCAGGGGGCAGGGGGCTACACCTTC
CAWRQGAGGYTF
>TRBD1|TRBV10-1|once|TRBJ1-6
TGCGCCAGCCGCTTAAGGGAGGGGGCTACACCCCTCCACTTT
CASRLREGATPLHF
>TRBD1|TRBV4-3|.|TRBJ1-3
TGCGCCAGCAGCCCCCACGTCACAGGGGCTTTTTCAAACACCATATATTTT
CASSPHVTGAFSNTIYF
>.|TRBV18|.|TRBJ1-2
TGTGCCAGCTCACTTGGTTTAGACTATGGCTACACCTTC
CASSLGLDYGYTF
>TRBD1|TRBV28|.|TRBJ1-2
TGTGCCACGAGGGACAGCGGGTATGGCTACACCTTC
CATRDSGYGYTF
>TRBD2|TRBV19|.|TRBJ2-3
TGTGCCAGTAGTTCGGGGTCGAGCGGGAGGGCCACGGATACGCAGTATTTT
CASSSGSSGRATDTQYF
>TRBD1|TRBV5-1|.|TRBJ2-7
TGCGCCAGCAGTAGGGACAGGGGCGAGCAGTACTTC
CASSRDRGEQYF
>.|TRBV4-2|.|TRBJ2-3
TGTGCCAGCAGCCAAGATGGGGGCGCAACAGATACGCAGTATTTT
CASSQDGGATDTQYF
>.|TRBV4-1|.|TRBJ1-1
TGCGCCAGCAGCCAAGATCCCATTCTTGCTGAAGCTTTCTTT
CASSQDPILAEAFF
>TRBD2|TRBV7-3|.|TRBJ2-1
TGTGCCAGCAGCTTAAATCCGCCTCTAGCGGGGTACAATGAGCAGTTCTTC
CASSLNPPLAGYNEQFF
>.|TRBV18|.|TRBJ1-3
TGTGCCAGCTCAGCCTTGGACGGCTCTGGAAATACCATATATTTT
CASSALDGSGNTIYF
>.|TRBV12-1|.|TRBJ2-7
TGTGCCAGCACTGTAGCGGCTGGCCACGAGCAGTACTTC
CASTVAAGHEQYF
>.|TRBV7-9|.|TRBJ1-2
TGTGCCAGCAGCTTAGAGGGGCAGAACTATGGCTACACCTTC
CASSLEGQNYGYTF
>TRBD1|TRBV5-6|.|TRBJ2-7
TGTGCCAGCAGCTTGGAAGGGGGCTGGACCTACGAGCAGTACTTC
CASSLEGGWTYEQYF
>TRBD1|TRBV7-9|.|TRBJ1-5
TGTGCCAGCAGCCGACAGGGGTCCTACAATCAGCCCCAGCATTTT
CASSRQGSYNQPQHF
>.|TRBV6-6|.|TRBJ1-2
TGTGCCAGCAGGAACATGGTATCAGGGTATGGCTACACCTTC
CASRNMVSGYGYTF
>TRBD2|TRBV9|.|TRBJ2-3
TGTGCCAGCAGCGGCCCTAGCGGGGGGACAGATACGCAGTATTTT
CASSGPSGGTDTQYF
>.|TRBV19|.|TRBJ2-7
TGTGCCAGTAGTGGACAGGGTGCGGGGGAGACAGAGCAGTACTTC
CASSGQGAGETEQYF
>.|TRBV5-4|.|TRBJ1-2
TGTGCCAGCAGCTTGCCCCAGGGGATCCACTATGGCTACACCTTC
CASSLPQGIHYGYTF
>.|TRBV5-5|once|TRBJ2-5
TGTGCCAGCAGCTCCAACCAGGGAATGGGAGAGACCCAGTACTTC
CASSSNQGMGETQYF